The 27 T cell receptor beta chains presented below share a single source sample, sequenced in a study of cytomegalovirus exposure and HLA in healthy donors. PCR employed 60 Vbeta and 13 Jbeta primers. The method was immunoSEQ multiplex PCR; TCRdb's version includes in-frame clones alone and lacks a portion of them. The sample contains tens of thousands of clones, 84% of which appear only once. The sample comprised PBMCs. These receptors were obtained from a woman aged 18-29 years in good health and CMV-seropositive.

The chain couples TRBV7-2 to TRBJ2-7, with TRBD1 as a possible D gene (6 bases). The germline V gene encodes CDR1 SGHTA and CDR2 FQGNSA. V lost 1 base and J lost 3, with 13 bases in between. The CDR3 length is 15 residues. The CDR3, as DNA: TGTGCCAGCAGCTTAGGAGCCGGGACATACTACGAGCAGTACTTC. This translates into CASSLGAGTYYEQYF.

The rearrangement joins TRBV28 to TRBJ2-7; 9 bases are a match to TRBD2. CDR1 is MDHEN, CDR2 SYDVKM, per germline. The V segment lost 2 bases and the J segment 6 bases; nucleotides outside the gene matches: 5. There are 14 residues in the CDR3. The CDR3 DNA follows: TGTGCCAGCAGTTTAGCGGGAGGGGGACTCGAGCAGTACTTC. This codes for CASSLAGGGLEQYF.

This chain's CDR3 is CASSLGSSYEQYF. DNA for the CDR3: TGCGCCAGCAGCTTGGGCAGTTCCTACGAGCAGTACTTC. V gene TRBV5-1 combines with J gene TRBJ2-7, with no clear D. The CDR3 extends over 13 amino acids. Per germline, CDR1 SGHRS and CDR2 YFSETQ. Trimming left V 0 bases short and J 1 base short, with 5 bases between.

The genes are TRBV6-1 and TRBJ1-5, with D possibly TRBD1 on 5 matching bases. Germline-derived CDR1 and CDR2 are MNHNS and SASEGT. This CDR3 contains 14 residues. V gave up 6 bases and J gave up 4 bases, with 13 bases separating them. The CDR3 nucleotides are TGTGCCAGCAGCGTCCTGGGGCAAAATCAGCCCCAGCATTTT. Translating gives CASSVLGQNQPQHF.

J is TRBJ2-5 and V is TRBV6-5; TRBD2 is a possible D gene (5 bases). This CDR3 region has 15 residues. Germline CDR1 MNHEY, CDR2 SVGAGI. With 7 bases removed from V and 2 bases from J, the gap between germline ends came to 17 bases. CDR3 nucleotides: TGTGCCAGCATGGCTTCCCTAGCAGAACAAGAGACCCAGTACTTC. Its protein product is CASMASLAEQETQYF.

This clone was observed a handful of times. The genes are TRBV10-1 and TRBJ2-2; a possible D gene is TRBD1 (5 bases). The CDR3 runs to 13 residues. V gave up 3 bases and J gave up 3 bases, with 5 bases separating them. Germline V CDR1 and CDR2: WNHNN, SYGVQD (reference sequence). The CDR3 here is CASSDRDTGELFF. DNA for the CDR3: TGCGCCAGCAGTGACAGGGACACCGGGGAGCTGTTTTTT.

This chain links TRBV28 with TRBJ2-7, with D possibly TRBD2 on 6 matching bases. Germline CDR1 is MDHEN and CDR2 is SYDVKM. This CDR3 has 14 residues. Between the trimmed V and J ends, which lost 3 bases and 2 bases, there was a span of 11 bases. The CDR3, as DNA: TGTGCCAGCAGTTTGGGCGGGGCCACCTACGAGCAGTACTTC. Amino acids: CASSLGGATYEQYF.

CDR3 protein: CAIGGLAGVDTQYF. In DNA form, the CDR3 reads TGTGCCATCGGGGGACTAGCGGGAGTCGACACGCAGTATTTT. The V call is TRBV10-3, the J call TRBJ2-3, with 14 bases identical to TRBD2. The CDR3 runs 14 residues. Germline CDR1 reads ENHRY; CDR2 reads SYGVKD. V was clipped by 8 bases and J by 9 bases; unmatched bases: 7.

The J gene is TRBJ1-2, the V gene TRBV5-1, with D possibly being TRBD1 (5 bases). CDR1 and CDR2 (germline): SGHRS, YFSETQ. V was shortened by 7 bases and J by 0 bases, with 13 bases between the two germline ends. The CDR3 sequence is 14 residues long. The CDR3 DNA reads as TGCGCCAGCTCCCCCGGGGGTACTAACTATGGCTACACCTTC. Its translation is CASSPGGTNYGYTF.

This clone showed up just a few times. V usage is TRBV11-2 and J usage is TRBJ2-1; 11 nucleotides line up with TRBD1. CDR1 and CDR2 (germline): SGHAT, FQNNGV. The trim removed 4 bases at V and 7 bases at J, leaving 6 bases unmatched. This CDR3 is 15 amino acids long. CDR3 amino acids: CASSSGDRGFNEQFF. CDR3 in DNA: TGTGCCAGCAGCTCAGGGGACAGGGGGTTTAATGAGCAGTTCTTC.

The genes are TRBV5-1 and TRBJ2-7; the D is unclear. The CDR3 length is 16 residues. The V end was cut by 0 bases, the J end by 4 bases, with 17 bases between. The germline gives CDR1 SGHRS, CDR2 YFSETQ. The CDR3 loop reads CASSLASASRLYEQYF. The CDR3 region has the DNA TGCGCCAGCAGCTTGGCTTCCGCGTCGAGGCTGTACGAGCAGTACTTC.

This clone was recorded only once. The rearrangement links TRBV5-1 to TRBJ2-7, with D perhaps matching TRBD1 (5 bases). Germline loops: CDR1 SGHRS, CDR2 YFSETQ. The CDR3 has 16 amino acids. The V end was cut by 0 bases, the J end by 0 bases, with 13 bases between. CDR3 region: CASSLGLGRVSYEQYF. The CDR3 DNA sequence: TGCGCCAGCAGCTTGGGATTGGGCAGGGTCTCCTACGAGCAGTACTTC.

This sequence joins TRBV15 and TRBJ1-1, with D possibly matching TRBD1 (5 bases). CDR3 length: 19 amino acids. CDR1 is LNHNV, CDR2 YYDKDF, per germline (reference sequence). The ends were cut back, 0 bases at V and 3 bases at J, with 23 bases in the middle. The CDR3 loop is CATSRDYGGEGAAYTEAFF. The CDR3 DNA reads as TGTGCCACCAGCAGAGATTACGGGGGAGAGGGAGCAGCTTACACTGAAGCTTTCTTT. Together with reference TRBV15 and TRBJ1-1, the CDR3 gives the full variable domain: DAMVIQNPRYQVTQFGKPVTLSCSQTLNHNVMYWYQQKSSQAPKLLFHYYDKDFNNEADTPDNFQSRRPNTSFCFLDIRSPGLGDTAMYLCATSRDYGGEGAAYTEAFFGQGTRLTVV.

There are a few counts of this clone. The chain joins TRBV2 to TRBJ1-1; the D is unclear. Germline assignment: CDR1 SNHLY and CDR2 FYNNEI. Trimming took 4 bases from V and 11 from J, leaving 14 bases between them. This CDR3 is 12 amino acids long. The CDR3 loop reads CASSVSWGGAFF. CDR3 in DNA: TGTGCCAGCAGTGTGTCTTGGGGAGGGGCTTTCTTT.

This chain connects TRBV11-2 to TRBJ1-2; D not certain. This CDR3 region has 14 residues. V was clipped by 5 bases and J by 0 bases, with 10 bases between them. CDR1 is SGHAT and CDR2 is FQNNGV in the germline V gene. CDR3 DNA: TGTGCCAGCAGCCTAGGCTACCCTAACTATGGCTACACCTTC. It codes for CASSLGYPNYGYTF.

The gene calls are TRBV4-1 and TRBJ1-1; 7 nucleotides line up with TRBD1. Losses at the gene ends were 1 base for V and 8 bases for J; bases not matched to a gene: 13. CDR1 is MGHRA and CDR2 is YSYEKL in the germline V gene. The CDR3 totals 16 residues. CDR3 amino acids: CASSQGGNIGGPEAFF. The CDR3 bases are TGCGCCAGCAGCCAAGGAGGAAACATAGGGGGCCCCGAAGCTTTCTTT.

This clone was seen a single time. The chain has TRBV5-1 and TRBJ2-1, with D possibly TRBD2 on 6 matching bases. V gave up 4 bases and J gave up 5 bases, with 13 bases separating them. This CDR3 contains 14 residues. The germline V gene has CDR1 SGHRS and CDR2 YFSETQ. The CDR3 nucleotides read TGCGCCAGCAGCGCGGGACCCAGCAACAATGAGCAGTTCTTC. Translated, it gives CASSAGPSNNEQFF.

The J gene is TRBJ2-7, the V gene TRBV7-9; D possibly corresponds to TRBD2 (6 bases). Germline-derived CDR1 and CDR2 are SEHNR and FQNEAQ (reference sequence). The CDR3 contains 13 residues. The V and J ends lost 2 bases and 7 bases respectively, with 12 bases between them. This chain's CDR3 is CASSLRGVGEQYF. DNA of the CDR3: TGTGCCAGCAGCTTACGCGGGGTGGGAGAGCAGTACTTC.

This chain connects TRBV2 to TRBJ1-1, with unresolved D. V was cut by 5 bases and J by 2 bases, with 3 bases left in between. Germline V gene sequence: CDR1 SNHLY, CDR2 FYNNEI. The CDR3 length is 11 residues. The CDR3 sequence: CASSLNTEAFF. The CDR3 region has the DNA TGTGCCAGCAGTCTTAACACTGAAGCTTTCTTT. Using reference TRBV2 and TRBJ1-1 for the parts outside the CDR3, the full variable domain is EPEVTQTPSHQVTQMGQEVILRCVPISNHLYFYWYRQILGQKVEFLVSFYNNEISEKSEIFDDQFSVERPDGSNFTLKIRSTKLEDSAMYFCASSLNTEAFFGQGTRLTVV.

V and J are TRBV4-1 and TRBJ1-1; D gene uncertain. Per the germline V gene, CDR1 is MGHRA and CDR2 is YSYEKL. This CDR3 comprises 14 residues. The V gene lost 1 base and the J gene lost 6 bases, with 12 bases spanning the gap. The CDR3 nucleotides are TGCGCCAGCAGCCAAGTGCTCCAGGACTCTGAAGCTTTCTTT. It codes for CASSQVLQDSEAFF.

This rearrangement joins TRBV7-9 to TRBJ2-3; 8 bases match TRBD2. This CDR3 has 16 residues. V gave up 5 bases and J gave up 6 bases; unmatched junction bases: 13. The germline CDR1 and CDR2 sequences are SEHNR and FQNEAQ (reference sequence). For the CDR3, the DNA is TGTGCCAGCAGCAACACTAGCGGCCCTCGGGCGGATACGCAGTATTTT. Amino acid sequence: CASSNTSGPRADTQYF.

The chain links TRBV18 to TRBJ2-1, with 7 bases matching TRBD2. Germline CDR1 is KGHSH and CDR2 is LQKENI. This CDR3 region has 15 residues. V was clipped by 2 bases and J by 3 bases; unmatched bases: 4. The CDR3 region has the DNA TGTGCCAGCTCACCAGGGGAGGGTAGCTACAATGAGCAGTTCTTC. Amino acids: CASSPGEGSYNEQFF.

This clone was observed once. The rearrangement uses TRBV28 and TRBJ2-1; D may be TRBD2 (5 bases). Germline V gene lookup returns CDR1 MDHEN and CDR2 SYDVKM. CDR3 length: 12 amino acids. V shed 9 bases and J shed 8 bases, with 14 bases lying between them. CDR3 protein: CASEGPRDEQFF. In nucleotides, the CDR3 is TGTGCCAGTGAGGGCCCGCGGGATGAGCAGTTCTTC.

The chain couples TRBV25-1 to TRBJ1-2, with D tentatively TRBD1 (6 bases). The germline V and J ends were trimmed by 10 bases and 4 bases, with 13 bases remaining between them. The germline CDR1 and CDR2 sequences are MGHDK and SYGVNS. The CDR3 has 12 residues. CDR3 coding DNA: TGTGCCATCCAAACAGGGACCTATGGCTACACCTTC. This sequence encodes CAIQTGTYGYTF.

The chain joins TRBV7-8 to TRBJ1-6, with TRBD1 matching over 9 bases. The CDR3 runs to 14 residues. J was trimmed by 9 bases and V by 4 bases; bases with no gene match: 4. Germline V gene lookup returns CDR1 SGHVS and CDR2 FQNEAQ. The CDR3, as DNA: TGTGCCAGCAGCTCGGGACAGGGAAGTTCACCCCTCCACTTT. Protein: CASSSGQGSSPLHF.

The rearrangement uses TRBV10-1 and TRBJ2-7; 10 nucleotides match TRBD2. The CDR3 runs 13 residues. J gave up 6 bases and V 7 bases, and 6 bases lay outside the gene matches. CDR1 WNHNN and CDR2 SYGVQD come from the germline V gene (reference sequence). The CDR3 coding sequence is TGCGCCAGCACGGAGCGGGAGGGCGCCGAGCAGTACTTC. It codes for CASTEREGAEQYF.

The V gene is TRBV28, the J gene TRBJ2-3; 8 nucleotides agree with TRBD2. The CDR3 spans 16 residues. Trimming at V came to 2 bases and at J to 5 bases, leaving 9 bases not matched to a gene. Germline CDR1 and CDR2: MDHEN and SYDVKM. CDR3 sequence reads: CASSLAHAGGGDTQYF. The CDR3 DNA sequence: TGTGCCAGCAGTTTAGCACACGCGGGAGGAGGAGATACGCAGTATTTT.